The present T cell receptor beta chain was sequenced within a study of blood T cell repertoires in COVID-19 (dated by TCRdb to about 2020). Background for the entire study: Samples covering the acute and convalescent phases of COVID-19 were provided by collaborators in the United States, Italy and Spain. The material from the prospective study consisted of cDNA or gDNA derived from T cells, B-cell-depleted T cells, or PBMCs. The dataset comprised deeply sampled blood TCRbeta repertoires from subjects exposed to, actively infected with, or recovered from COVID-19. A freely available public database, intended as a resource for researchers studying the immune response to SARS-CoV-2, is where the repertoires were released. The samples were drawn from two sources: the first 160 participants of the ongoing ImmuneRACE study, and 1,200 or so subjects contributed by 6 global collaborators. A de-identified subject ID, COVID-19 status, age in years and sex were almost always included in the sample metadata. Where HLA class I and class II types were available, the types were taken from metadata supplied by the sample provider, not from assay-based typing. Points the paper makes about the study in general: The amount of clinical and demographic metadata varied by source and participant and was provided uncurated.

Whole blood was collected in K2EDTA tubes by collaborating institutions according to the institutions' own protocols. For TCRbeta analysis, collaborators shipped samples as frozen whole blood, isolated PBMCs, or DNA extracted from either of those sample types. For CDR1 and CDR2, the germline V gene (reference sequence) lists MNHEY and SMNVEV. The CDR3 covers 14 residues, taking in both the cysteine and the phenylalanine. CDR3 DNA only is kept here, 42 bases in frame from base 1. Trimmed from V: 4 bases; trimmed from J: 11 bases; junction bases lacking a gene match: 12. As for this clone: Its target antigen remains unknown. Qualities for individual bases were not recorded, and no much larger clone is one base off.

TCRbeta CDR3 regions were amplified from genomic DNA using the immunoSEQ Assay, a bias-controlled multiplex PCR. Per the authors' processing: The number of nucleated cells in each sample was estimated from the amplification of reference gene primers within the assay. To quantify the absolute abundance of each unique TCRbeta CDR3 rearrangement, sequence reads were collapsed and filtered. For each sample, productive Simpson clonality was calculated as the square root of Simpson's diversity index over productive rearrangements. The table comes from immuneACCESS by way of TCRdb, which keeps in-frame sequences with V and J called. Part of the clones is missing from these tables; in studies checked, under half for an unresolved V gene and the rest for unknown reasons. V, J and clone size reflect that table, while D and trimming were determined from the DNA. The sample table lists 150,000 to 180,000 clones, about 80% of them with a count of one. The ten top clones hold 25% to 30% of the sample.

Sequenced: peripheral blood. The rearranged chain carries TRBV27 and TRBJ1-1; 8 middle bases align to TRBD1. This TCR derives from a woman aged 55-69 years with acute or convalescent COVID-19. The CDR3 region has the sequence CASSSLIMTGEAFF. The base sequence is TGTGCCAGCAGTTCCCTCATTATGACAGGGGAGGCTTTCTTT.